The entry below describes one T cell receptor (beta chain). The data originate from a study of sequential checkpoint blockade in melanoma. About the research overall: Arm A got nivolumab then ipilimumab; arm B the reverse, 1:1.

The CDR3 spans 15 residues. V was trimmed by 6 bases and J by 0 bases, leaving 11 bases between them. Germline CDR1 reads MNHEY; CDR2 reads SMNVEV (reference sequence). Stated treatment: randomized to nivolumab then ipilimumab (arm A) or the reverse (arm B). Sorted cells were live CD3+CD8+, lacking CD19 and CD56, from PBMCs. Clones were sequenced by immunoSEQ multiplex PCR, and TCRdb holds only the in-frame ones, with some missing. Here the sample spans approximately 11,000 clones, around 75% being singletons. The input for sequencing was CD8+ T cells sorted from blood (inferred from file names), taken from a patient given nivolumab and ipilimumab in sequence. The sequence was obtained from a human donor with melanoma. The rearrangement uses TRBV27 and TRBJ2-2; no reliable D call. The CDR3 bases are TGTGCCAGCAGCCTAGGCAGAGCGAACACCGGGGAGCTGTTTTTT. This gives the protein CASSLGRANTGELFF.